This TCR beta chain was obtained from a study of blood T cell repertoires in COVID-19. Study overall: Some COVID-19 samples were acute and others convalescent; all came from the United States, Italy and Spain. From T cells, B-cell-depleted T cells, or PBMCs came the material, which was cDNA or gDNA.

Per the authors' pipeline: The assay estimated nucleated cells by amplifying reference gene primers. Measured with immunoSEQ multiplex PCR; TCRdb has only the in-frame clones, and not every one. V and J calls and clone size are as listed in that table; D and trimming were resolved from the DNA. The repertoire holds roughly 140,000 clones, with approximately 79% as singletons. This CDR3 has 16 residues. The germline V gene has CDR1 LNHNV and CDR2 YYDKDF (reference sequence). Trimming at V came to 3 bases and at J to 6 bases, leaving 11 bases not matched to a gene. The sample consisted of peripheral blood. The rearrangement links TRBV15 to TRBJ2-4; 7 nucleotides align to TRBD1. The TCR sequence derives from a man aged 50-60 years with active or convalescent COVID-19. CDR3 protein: CATSRVLTGVGNIQYF. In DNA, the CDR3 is TGTGCCACCAGCAGGGTTCTAACAGGGGTGGGAAACATTCAGTACTTC. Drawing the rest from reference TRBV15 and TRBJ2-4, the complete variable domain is DAMVIQNPRYQVTQFGKPVTLSCSQTLNHNVMYWYQQKSSQAPKLLFHYYDKDFNNEADTPDNFQSRRPNTSFCFLDIRSPGLGDTAMYLCATSRVLTGVGNIQYFGAGTRLSVL.